The rows below give T cell receptor beta chains drawn from one sample of a study of shared clonotypes between healthy human individuals. The assay was immunoSEQ multiplex PCR, and TCRdb's table has in-frame clones only and misses some. The sample shows roughly 2.4 million clones, under 97% of them seen only once. Sequences were obtained from naive CD4+ T cells sorted from blood. The receptor source for this set is a man between 18 and 29 years old in good health. Both conserved end residues are part of each CDR3. Size is omitted from some rows. Given values are once, few, many or a class for expanded clones.

CDR3,size,J,V
CASSDLVGNQPQHF,.,TRBJ1-5,TRBV6-1
CASSETSGGPRTDTQYF,.,TRBJ2-3,TRBV9
CASTTVTFNTEAFF,.,TRBJ1-1,TRBV6-5
CASSLVALQTVIADTQYF,.,TRBJ2-3,TRBV11-2
CAWKAGQAHSNQPQHF,.,TRBJ1-5,TRBV30
CASSVAGGAVSPLHF,.,TRBJ1-6,TRBV9
CASSLLPGEQYF,.,TRBJ2-7,TRBV6-5
CASTSRQTQWTEAFF,.,TRBJ1-1,TRBV7-8
CASSLEAGEAGELFF,.,TRBJ2-2,TRBV5-1
CASSLAFPAGGSGNTIYF,.,TRBJ1-3,TRBV5-4
CASSEGGRGNSPLHF,few,TRBJ1-6,TRBV6-1
CASSFPGGLTYEQYF,.,TRBJ2-7,TRBV28
CASSLVATGRRNEQFF,once,TRBJ2-1,TRBV28
CASRLDRVAETQYF,.,TRBJ2-5,TRBV28
CASSQMGGQMNTEAFF,.,TRBJ1-1,TRBV18
CASSTDSTEQYF,once,TRBJ2-7,TRBV2
CTPGGAYGYTF,.,TRBJ1-2,TRBV20-1
CASSLVAGGTDTQYF,.,TRBJ2-3,TRBV7-3
CASSLGSIYEQYF,.,TRBJ2-7,TRBV7-9
CASNSASESGRLYGYTF,.,TRBJ1-2,TRBV5-6
CASSPSENYGYTF,.,TRBJ1-2,TRBV5-1
CATSTGTSSGANVLTF,once,TRBJ2-6,TRBV15
CASSPGTQRNTEAFF,once,TRBJ1-1,TRBV18
CASSRTGLEAFF,.,TRBJ1-1,TRBV7-2
CASSGQGAREKLFF,.,TRBJ1-4,TRBV2
CASGAGGYEQYF,.,TRBJ2-7,TRBV10-1
CASRLKAPRRTDRVYEQYF,.,TRBJ2-7,TRBV12-2
CASSQAGLAGTETQYF,.,TRBJ2-5,TRBV4-1
CASTPTGSYEQYF,.,TRBJ2-7,TRBV5-1
CASSPNRQETQYF,.,TRBJ2-5,TRBV18
CASSLASGGATYEQYF,.,TRBJ2-7,TRBV5-5
CASSQGPLTGLSNQPQHF,.,TRBJ1-5,TRBV4-1
CASSRTGQAEAFF,.,TRBJ1-1,TRBV6-5
CASSLNSGAVYEQYF,.,TRBJ2-7,TRBV7-2
CASSQVQELYNEQFF,.,TRBJ2-1,TRBV14
CASSLEWTSGYYEQYF,.,TRBJ2-7,TRBV5-1
CASSMGSYTGELFF,.,TRBJ2-2,TRBV19
CASRYTQGASNQPQHF,.,TRBJ1-5,TRBV28
CASSLLAGEGKNIQYF,.,TRBJ2-4,TRBV5-1
CASSPRQRSFTDYGYTF,.,TRBJ1-2,TRBV5-1
CAINRGDGYTF,.,TRBJ1-2,TRBV10-3